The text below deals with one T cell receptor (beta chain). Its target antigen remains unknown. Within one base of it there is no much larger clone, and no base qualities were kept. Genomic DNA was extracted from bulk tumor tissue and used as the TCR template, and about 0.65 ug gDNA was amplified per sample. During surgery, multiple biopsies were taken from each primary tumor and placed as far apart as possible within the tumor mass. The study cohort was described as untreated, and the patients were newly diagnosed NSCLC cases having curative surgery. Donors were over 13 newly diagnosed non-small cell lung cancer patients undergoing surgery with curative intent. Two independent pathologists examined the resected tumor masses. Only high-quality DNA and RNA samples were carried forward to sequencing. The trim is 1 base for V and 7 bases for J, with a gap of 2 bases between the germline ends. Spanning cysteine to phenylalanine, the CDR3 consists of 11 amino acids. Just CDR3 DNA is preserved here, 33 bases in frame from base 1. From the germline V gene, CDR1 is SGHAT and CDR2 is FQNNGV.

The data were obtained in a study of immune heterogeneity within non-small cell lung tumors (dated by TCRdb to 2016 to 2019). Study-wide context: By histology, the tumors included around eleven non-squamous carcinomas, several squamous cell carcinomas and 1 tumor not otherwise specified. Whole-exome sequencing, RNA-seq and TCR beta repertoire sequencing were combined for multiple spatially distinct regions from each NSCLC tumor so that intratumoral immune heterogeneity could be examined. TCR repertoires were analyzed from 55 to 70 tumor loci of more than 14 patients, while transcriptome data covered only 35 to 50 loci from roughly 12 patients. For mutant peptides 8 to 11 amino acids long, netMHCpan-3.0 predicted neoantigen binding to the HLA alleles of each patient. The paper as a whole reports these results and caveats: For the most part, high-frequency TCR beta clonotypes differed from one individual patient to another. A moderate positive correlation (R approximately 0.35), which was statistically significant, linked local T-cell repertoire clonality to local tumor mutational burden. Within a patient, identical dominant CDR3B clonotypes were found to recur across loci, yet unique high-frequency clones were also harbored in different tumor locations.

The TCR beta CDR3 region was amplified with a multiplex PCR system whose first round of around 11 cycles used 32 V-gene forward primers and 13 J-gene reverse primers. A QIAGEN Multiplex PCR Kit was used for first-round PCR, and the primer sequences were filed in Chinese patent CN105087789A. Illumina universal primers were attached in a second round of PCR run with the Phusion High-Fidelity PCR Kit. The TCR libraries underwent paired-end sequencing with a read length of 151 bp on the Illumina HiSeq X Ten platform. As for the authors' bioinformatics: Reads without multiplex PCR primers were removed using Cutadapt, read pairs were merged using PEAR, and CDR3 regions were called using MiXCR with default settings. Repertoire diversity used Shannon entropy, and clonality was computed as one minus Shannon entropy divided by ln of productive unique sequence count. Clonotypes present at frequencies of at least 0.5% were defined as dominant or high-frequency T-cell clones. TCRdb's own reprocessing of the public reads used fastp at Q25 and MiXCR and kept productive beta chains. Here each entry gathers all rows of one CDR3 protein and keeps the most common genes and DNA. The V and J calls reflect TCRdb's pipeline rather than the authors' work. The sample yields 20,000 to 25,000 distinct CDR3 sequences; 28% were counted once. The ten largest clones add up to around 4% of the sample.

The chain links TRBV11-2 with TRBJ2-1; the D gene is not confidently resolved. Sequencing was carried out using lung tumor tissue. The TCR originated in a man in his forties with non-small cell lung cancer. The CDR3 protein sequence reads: CASSLVNEQFF. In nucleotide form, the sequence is TGTGCCAGCAGCTTAGTGAATGAGCAGTTCTTC.